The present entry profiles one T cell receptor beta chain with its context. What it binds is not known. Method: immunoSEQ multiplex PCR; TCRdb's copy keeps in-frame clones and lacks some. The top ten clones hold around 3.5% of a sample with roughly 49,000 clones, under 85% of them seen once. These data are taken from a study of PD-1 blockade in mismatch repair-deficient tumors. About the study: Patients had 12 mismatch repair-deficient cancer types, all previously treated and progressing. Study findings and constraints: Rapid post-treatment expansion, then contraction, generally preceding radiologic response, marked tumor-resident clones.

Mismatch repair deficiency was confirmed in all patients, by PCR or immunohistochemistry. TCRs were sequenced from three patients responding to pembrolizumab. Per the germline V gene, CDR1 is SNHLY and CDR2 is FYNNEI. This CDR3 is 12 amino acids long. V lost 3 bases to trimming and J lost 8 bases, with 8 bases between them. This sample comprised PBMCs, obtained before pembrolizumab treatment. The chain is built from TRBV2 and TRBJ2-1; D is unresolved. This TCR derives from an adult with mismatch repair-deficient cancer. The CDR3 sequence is CASSETVHEQFF. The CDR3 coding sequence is TGTGCCAGCAGTGAGACCGTCCATGAGCAGTTCTTC.